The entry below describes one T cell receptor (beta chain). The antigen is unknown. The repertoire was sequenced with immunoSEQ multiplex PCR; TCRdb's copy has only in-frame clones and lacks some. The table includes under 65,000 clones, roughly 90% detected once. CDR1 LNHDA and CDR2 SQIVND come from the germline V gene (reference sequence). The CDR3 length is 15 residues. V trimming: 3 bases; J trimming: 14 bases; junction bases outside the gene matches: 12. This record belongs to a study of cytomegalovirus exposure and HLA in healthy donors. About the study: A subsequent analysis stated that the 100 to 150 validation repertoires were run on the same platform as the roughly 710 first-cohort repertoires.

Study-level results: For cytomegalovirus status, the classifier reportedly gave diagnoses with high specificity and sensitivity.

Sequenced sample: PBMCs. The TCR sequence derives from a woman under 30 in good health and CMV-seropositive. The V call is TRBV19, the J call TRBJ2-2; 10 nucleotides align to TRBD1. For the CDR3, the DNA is TGTGCCAGTAGTATCGATCGACAGGGGGCTGGGGCCCTGTTTTTT. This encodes CASSIDRQGAGALFF.